These 17 T cell receptor beta chains came from one sample sequenced in a study of early T cells in non-severe SARS-CoV-2 infection (dated by TCRdb to 2020 to 2023). The protocol used for the library was 5' RACE. Reads for this sample came from a NextSeq 500. TCRdb reran the public reads through fastp at Q25 and MiXCR, keeping productive beta chains. Each CDR3 protein gets just one entry, which takes the most common genes and DNA from the rows behind it. Here the sample has under 95,000 distinct CDR3 sequences; around 12% occur a single time. More than 4.5% of the sample goes to the ten largest clones. The sequencing input was whole blood. Source of these receptors: an adult who was a healthcare worker with PCR-confirmed SARS-CoV-2 infection or an uninfected control (not recorded which).

The V call is TRBV7-2, the J call TRBJ2-5; no definite D call. Germline loops: CDR1 SGHTA, CDR2 FQGNSA. V lost 5 bases and J lost 4, with 11 bases in between. The CDR3 consists of 13 residues. The CDR3 sequence: CASSIPAAETQYF. CDR3 nucleotides: TGTGCCAGCAGCATCCCAGCTGCAGAGACCCAGTACTTC.

This clonotype has just a few counts. This chain uses TRBV19 with TRBJ1-2, with a weak D call TRBD1 (6 bases). V lost 4 bases to trimming and J lost 4 bases, with 16 bases between them. The CDR3 contains 15 residues. Germline V gene lookup returns CDR1 LNHDA and CDR2 SQIVND (reference sequence). The CDR3 here is CASSTSARGIYGYTF. The CDR3, as DNA: TGTGCCAGTAGTACCTCAGCGAGGGGGATCTATGGCTACACCTTC.

The CDR3 spells CSAKTGSGYGYTF. The CDR3, as DNA: TGCAGTGCCAAAACGGGGTCCGGCTATGGCTACACCTTC. This chain uses TRBV20-1 with TRBJ1-2; D gene unclear. CDR1 and CDR2 (germline): DFQATT, SNEGSKA (reference sequence). The CDR3 has 13 residues. V was pared by 6 bases and J by 4 bases, with 15 bases between.

The V and J genes are TRBV27 and TRBJ2-3, with D perhaps TRBD1 or TRBD2 (5 bases each). The CDR3 runs 15 residues. Germline loops: CDR1 MNHEY, CDR2 SMNVEV (reference sequence). Trimming took 3 bases from V and 0 from J, leaving 10 bases between them. The CDR3 protein is CASSFGTASTDTQYF. In DNA, the CDR3 is TGTGCCAGCAGTTTCGGGACGGCCAGCACAGATACGCAGTATTTT.

This clonotype showed up just a few times. The chain employs TRBV29-1 and TRBJ2-7; TRBD2 matches at 9 bases. This CDR3 has 13 residues. After removal of 7 bases from V and 2 bases from J, the junction contained 6 bases not matched to a gene. Germline lookup yields CDR1 SQVTM and CDR2 ANQGSEA. The CDR3 sequence is CSARLADAYEQYF. The CDR3 DNA reads as TGCAGCGCAAGACTAGCGGACGCCTACGAGCAGTACTTC.

The gene calls are TRBV4-2 and TRBJ2-5; unclear D gene. This CDR3 comprises 14 residues. V lost 2 bases and J 2 bases, leaving 9 bases between the germline ends. Germline V gene lookup returns CDR1 LGHNA and CDR2 YNFKEQ. In DNA form, the CDR3 reads TGTGCCAGCAGCCAAAGCCAGGCACAAGAGACCCAGTACTTC. Translating gives CASSQSQAQETQYF.

Turning to this clonotype: A read error may explain this, as a much larger clone is one base away. This chain joins TRBV27 and TRBJ2-1, with 7 bases that match TRBD2. The length of the CDR3 is 16 residues. The V and J ends lost 4 bases and 8 bases, in that order; junction bases with no gene match: 14. In germline, CDR1 is MNHEY, CDR2 SMNVEV (reference sequence). As DNA, the CDR3 is TGTGCCAGCAGTTACCGTGGACAAGCGGGAAGCGATGAGCAGTTCTTC. Residues: CASSYRGQAGSDEQFF.

As concerns this clonotype: A much larger clone lies a single base off, so this may be a read error. The chain employs TRBV27 and TRBJ2-7; D is uncertain. CDR1 and CDR2 from the germline V gene are MNHEY and SMNVEV (reference sequence). CDR3 size: 13 residues. With 1 base removed from V and 0 bases from J, the gap between germline ends came to 4 bases. This chain's CDR3 is CASSLYTSYEQYF. Written as DNA, the CDR3 is TGTGCCAGCAGTTTATACACCTCCTACGAGCAGTACTTC.

This clonotype was observed at least ten times. The gene calls are TRBV5-5 and TRBJ2-5, with D hard to call. Germline V CDR1 and CDR2: SGHKS, YYEKEE (reference sequence). The V gene lost 3 bases and the J gene lost 4 bases, with 10 bases spanning the gap. CDR3 length: 13 residues. CDR3 loop: CASSWVSGETQYF. The DNA for the CDR3 is TGTGCCAGCAGCTGGGTTAGTGGAGAGACCCAGTACTTC.

The chain recombines TRBV7-6 with TRBJ2-5; D is perhaps TRBD2 (6 bases). There are 14 residues in the CDR3. Germline CDR1 SGHVS, CDR2 FNYEAQ. V was clipped by 1 base and J by 5 bases, with 11 bases between them. Here the CDR3 reads CASSLVGGRETQYF. CDR3 nucleotide sequence: TGTGCCAGCAGCTTAGTGGGAGGAAGGGAGACCCAGTACTTC.

Many counts were recorded for this clonotype. Written as DNA, the CDR3 is TGTGCCAGCAGCTTAAGGTCCGGCGGGGCCGGATACAATGAGCAGTTCTTC. Amino acids: CASSLRSGGAGYNEQFF. The V and J genes are TRBV7-9 and TRBJ2-1; maybe TRBD2 (6 bases). This CDR3 has 17 residues. CDR1 SEHNR and CDR2 FQNEAQ come from the germline V gene (reference sequence). V lost 2 bases and J 4 bases, leaving 18 bases between the germline ends.

With regard to this clonotype: One base away lies a much larger clone, so this may be a sequencing read error. The chain joins TRBV20-1 to TRBJ2-2, with D perhaps matching TRBD2 (6 bases). The length of the CDR3 is 14 residues. V was clipped by 4 bases and J by 3 bases, with 12 bases between them. Germline loops: CDR1 DFQATT, CDR2 SNEGSKA (reference sequence). CDR3 sequence: CSAKRVTDTGELFF. CDR3 sequence (DNA): TGCAGTGCTAAGCGGGTCACCGACACCGGGGAGCTGTTTTTT.

This clonotype was found a few times. The chain links TRBV6-5 to TRBJ2-2; D tentatively fits TRBD1 or TRBD2 (6 bases each). V lost 5 bases, J lost 7 bases, and 14 bases lay in between. This CDR3 region has 14 residues. Germline V gene sequence: CDR1 MNHEY, CDR2 SVGAGI. In DNA, the CDR3 is TGTGCCAGCAGTCCTCGGGGGCTGGGCGGGGAGCTGTTTTTT. This gives the protein CASSPRGLGGELFF.

This clonotype rates as medium-sized. V is TRBV7-9 and J is TRBJ1-2; D unclear. V gave up 6 bases and J gave up 2 bases, with 13 bases separating them. This CDR3 spans 14 amino acids. CDR1 is SEHNR, CDR2 FQNEAQ, per germline (reference sequence). The DNA for the CDR3 is TGTGCCAGCAGAACTCCCGACCGGAACTATGGCTACACCTTC. Amino acid sequence: CASRTPDRNYGYTF.

V usage is TRBV18 and J usage is TRBJ1-2, with 9 bases fitting TRBD1. V was clipped by 0 bases and J by 5 bases; unmatched bases: 4. This CDR3 is built from 15 residues. Germline-derived CDR1 and CDR2 are KGHSH and LQKENI. CDR3: CASSPPGQGKYGYTF. The DNA for the CDR3 is TGTGCCAGCTCACCACCGGGACAGGGAAAGTATGGCTACACCTTC.

This clonotype came up once. The chain recombines TRBV29-1 with TRBJ1-3; D may be TRBD1 (6 bases). This CDR3 is built from 19 residues. V lost 6 bases to trimming and J lost 0 bases, with 27 bases between them. Germline loops: CDR1 SQVTM, CDR2 ANQGSEA. CDR3 DNA sequence: TGCAGCGTCACCAGGAAGGCCGGACAGAAGAAACACTCTGGAAACACCATATATTTT. This translates into CSVTRKAGQKKHSGNTIYF.

This clonotype was observed many times. This chain connects TRBV27 to TRBJ2-5, with 12 bases that match TRBD2. The CDR3 has 15 residues. In germline, CDR1 is MNHEY, CDR2 SMNVEV (reference sequence). The V and J ends lost 4 bases and 3 bases, in that order; junction bases with no gene match: 3. CDR3 protein: CASSSLAGGEETQYF. In DNA form, the CDR3 reads TGTGCCAGCAGTTCACTAGCGGGGGGAGAAGAGACCCAGTACTTC.